Reported below is one T cell receptor (beta chain). This sample is drawn from a study of blood T cell repertoires in COVID-19. Study summary: Italy, Spain and the United States were the sources of the convalescent and acute COVID-19 samples. Sample material is recorded as cDNA or gDNA derived from T cells, B-cell-depleted T cells, or PBMCs.

In germline, CDR1 is SNHLY, CDR2 FYNNEI. V was cut by 6 bases and J by 3 bases, with 11 bases left in between. The CDR3 contains 13 residues. In the original workflow: Reference gene primer amplification gave nucleated cell count estimates. Here immunoSEQ multiplex PCR was the method, and the copy in TCRdb shows in-frame clones only, minus some. V and J calls and clone size are as listed in that table; D and trimming were resolved from the DNA. The data contain 250,000 to 300,000 clones, approximately 85% of them singletons. This TCR was recovered from a woman between 65 and 79 years old with acute or convalescent COVID-19. This chain links TRBV2 with TRBJ2-5, with D possibly matching TRBD1 (6 bases). The sequencing input was peripheral blood. The CDR3: CASSRNREETQYF. The CDR3 nucleotides read TGTGCCAGCAGCCGAAACAGGGAAGAGACCCAGTACTTC.